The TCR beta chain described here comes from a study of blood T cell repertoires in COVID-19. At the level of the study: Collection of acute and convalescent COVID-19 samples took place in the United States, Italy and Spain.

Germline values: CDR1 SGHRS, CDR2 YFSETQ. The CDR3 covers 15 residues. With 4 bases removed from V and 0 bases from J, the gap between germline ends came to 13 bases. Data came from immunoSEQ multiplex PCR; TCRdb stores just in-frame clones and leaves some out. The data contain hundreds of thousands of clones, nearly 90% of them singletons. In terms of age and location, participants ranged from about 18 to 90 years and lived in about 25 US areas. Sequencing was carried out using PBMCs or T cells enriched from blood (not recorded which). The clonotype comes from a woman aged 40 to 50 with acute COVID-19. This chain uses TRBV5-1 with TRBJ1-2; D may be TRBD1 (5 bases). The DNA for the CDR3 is TGCGCCAGCAGCCCCGACAGCCGGCCTAACTATGGCTACACCTTC. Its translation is CASSPDSRPNYGYTF.